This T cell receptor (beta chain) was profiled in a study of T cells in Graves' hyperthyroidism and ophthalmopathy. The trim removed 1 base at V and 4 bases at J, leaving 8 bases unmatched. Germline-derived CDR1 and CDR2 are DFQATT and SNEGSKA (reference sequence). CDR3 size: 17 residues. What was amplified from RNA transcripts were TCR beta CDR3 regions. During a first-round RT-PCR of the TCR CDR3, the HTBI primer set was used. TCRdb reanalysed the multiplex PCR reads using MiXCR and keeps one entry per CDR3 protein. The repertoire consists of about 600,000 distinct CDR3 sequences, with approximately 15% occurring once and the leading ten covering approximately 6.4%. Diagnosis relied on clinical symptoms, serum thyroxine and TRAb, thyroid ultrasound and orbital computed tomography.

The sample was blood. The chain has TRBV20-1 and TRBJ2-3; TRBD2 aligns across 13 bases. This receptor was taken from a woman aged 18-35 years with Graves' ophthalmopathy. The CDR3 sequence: CSARVGTSGVVADTQYF. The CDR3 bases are TGCAGTGCTAGAGTAGGGACTAGCGGGGTAGTAGCAGATACGCAGTATTTT.